This TCR beta chain was recorded in a study of blood T cell repertoires in COVID-19. Looking at the study overall: Acute-phase and convalescent COVID-19 samples originated in the United States, Italy and Spain.

Original methodology: Counts of nucleated cells, estimated from reference gene primer amplification, were obtained. Here immunoSEQ multiplex PCR was the method, and the copy in TCRdb shows in-frame clones only, minus some. Clonal size and the V and J genes are those of that table, whereas D and trimming came from the DNA. The repertoire has 110,000 or so clones, about 85% of them found once; the top ten carry about 13%. The sequencing input was peripheral blood. This TCR was sampled from a human donor in a cohort sampled during active COVID-19.

The CDR3: CASSPPGTDTQYF. The CDR3, as DNA: TGTGCCAGCAGTCCCCCAGGCACAGATACGCAGTATTTT. This chain uses TRBV6-6 with TRBJ2-3; D is unclear. This CDR3 has 13 amino acids. V was shortened by 5 bases and J by 1 base, with 7 bases between the two germline ends. Germline-derived CDR1 and CDR2 are MNHNY and SVGAGI (reference sequence).